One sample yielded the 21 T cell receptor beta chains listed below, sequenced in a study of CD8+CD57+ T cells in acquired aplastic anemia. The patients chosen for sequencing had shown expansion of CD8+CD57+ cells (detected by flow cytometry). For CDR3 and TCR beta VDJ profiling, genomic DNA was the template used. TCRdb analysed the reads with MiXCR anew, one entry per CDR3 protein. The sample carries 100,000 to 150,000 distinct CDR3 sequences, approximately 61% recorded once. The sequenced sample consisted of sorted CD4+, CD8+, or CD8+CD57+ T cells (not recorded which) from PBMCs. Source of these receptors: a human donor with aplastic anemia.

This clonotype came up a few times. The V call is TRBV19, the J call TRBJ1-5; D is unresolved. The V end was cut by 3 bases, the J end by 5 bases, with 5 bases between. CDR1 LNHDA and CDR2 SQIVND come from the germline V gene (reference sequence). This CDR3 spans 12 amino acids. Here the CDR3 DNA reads TGTGCCAGTAGTATTAGGGATCAGCCCCAGCATTTT. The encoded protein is CASSIRDQPQHF.

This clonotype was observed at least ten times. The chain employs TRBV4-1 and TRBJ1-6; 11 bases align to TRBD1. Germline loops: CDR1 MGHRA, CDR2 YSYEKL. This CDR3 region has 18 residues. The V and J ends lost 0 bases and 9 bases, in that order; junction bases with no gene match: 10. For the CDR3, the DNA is TGCGCCAGCAGCCAAGATGGGACAGGGGGATCCGGAAGTTCACCCCTCCACTTT. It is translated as CASSQDGTGGSGSSPLHF.

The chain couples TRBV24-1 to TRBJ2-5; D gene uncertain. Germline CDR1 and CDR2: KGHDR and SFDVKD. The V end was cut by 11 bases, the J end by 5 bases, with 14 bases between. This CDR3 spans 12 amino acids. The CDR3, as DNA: TGTGCCAGCAGCACCGTCACGGAGACCCAGTACTTC. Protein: CASSTVTETQYF.

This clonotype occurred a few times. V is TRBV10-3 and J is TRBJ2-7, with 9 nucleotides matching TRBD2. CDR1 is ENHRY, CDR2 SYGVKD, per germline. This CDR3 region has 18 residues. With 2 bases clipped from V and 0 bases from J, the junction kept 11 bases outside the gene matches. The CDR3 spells CAISEPGLAEVGSYEQYF. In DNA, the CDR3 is TGTGCCATCAGTGAGCCGGGACTAGCAGAAGTGGGCTCCTACGAGCAGTACTTC.

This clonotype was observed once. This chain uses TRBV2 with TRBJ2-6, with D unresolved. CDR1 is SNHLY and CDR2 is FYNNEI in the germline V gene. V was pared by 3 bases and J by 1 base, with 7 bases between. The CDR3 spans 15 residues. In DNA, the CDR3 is TGTGCCAGCAGTGAGGTAATATCTGGGGCCAACGTCCTGACTTTC. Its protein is CASSEVISGANVLTF.

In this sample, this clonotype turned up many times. The CDR3 nucleotides read TGTGCCAGCAGCTCCTTAACAGGGGGCACTGAAGCTTTCTTT. Protein product: CASSSLTGGTEAFF. The gene calls are TRBV5-6 and TRBJ1-1; 8 bases are a match to TRBD1. Germline CDR1 and CDR2: SGHDT and YYEEEE. Losses at the gene ends were 3 bases for V and 4 bases for J; bases not matched to a gene: 5. CDR3 length: 14 residues.

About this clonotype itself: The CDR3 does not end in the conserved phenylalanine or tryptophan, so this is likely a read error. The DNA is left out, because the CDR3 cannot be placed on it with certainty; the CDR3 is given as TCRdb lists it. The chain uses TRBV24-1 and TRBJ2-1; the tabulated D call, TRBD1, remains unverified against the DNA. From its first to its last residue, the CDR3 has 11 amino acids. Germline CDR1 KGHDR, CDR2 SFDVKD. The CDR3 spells CATSDLGGGED.

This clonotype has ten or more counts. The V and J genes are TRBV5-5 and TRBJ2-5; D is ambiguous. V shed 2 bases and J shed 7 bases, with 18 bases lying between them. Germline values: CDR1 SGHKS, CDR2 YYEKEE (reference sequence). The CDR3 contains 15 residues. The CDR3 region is CASSFSVSLGGTQYF. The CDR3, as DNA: TGTGCCAGCAGCTTTTCGGTCTCCCTTGGCGGGACCCAGTACTTC.

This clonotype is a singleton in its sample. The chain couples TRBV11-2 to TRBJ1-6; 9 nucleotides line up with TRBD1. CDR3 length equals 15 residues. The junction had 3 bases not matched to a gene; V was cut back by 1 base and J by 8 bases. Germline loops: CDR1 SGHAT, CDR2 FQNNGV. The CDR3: CASSLGTGEDSPLHF. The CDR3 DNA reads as TGTGCCAGCAGCTTAGGGACAGGGGAGGATTCACCCCTCCACTTT.

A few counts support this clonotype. CDR3 DNA: TGCAGTGCACAACGGGACTCGGCTATGTATAATTCACCCCTCCACTTT. Its translation: CSAQRDSAMYNSPLHF. This sequence joins TRBV20-1 and TRBJ1-6; perhaps TRBD1 as D (5 bases). Germline-derived CDR1 and CDR2 are DFQATT and SNEGSKA (reference sequence). V dropped 6 bases and J dropped 4 bases, with 19 bases sitting between them. This CDR3 has 16 residues.

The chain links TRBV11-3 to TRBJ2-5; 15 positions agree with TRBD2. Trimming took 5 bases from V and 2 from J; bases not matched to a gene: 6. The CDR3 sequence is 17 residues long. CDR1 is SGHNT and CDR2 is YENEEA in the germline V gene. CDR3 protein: CASSAGLAGGSQETQYF. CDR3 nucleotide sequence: TGTGCCAGCAGCGCGGGACTAGCGGGAGGAAGTCAAGAGACCCAGTACTTC.

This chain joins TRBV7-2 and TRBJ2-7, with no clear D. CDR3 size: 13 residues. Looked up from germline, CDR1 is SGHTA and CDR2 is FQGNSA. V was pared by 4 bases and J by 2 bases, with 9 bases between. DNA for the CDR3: TGTGCCAGCAGCTCCGCATCGACCTACGAGCAGTACTTC. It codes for CASSSASTYEQYF.

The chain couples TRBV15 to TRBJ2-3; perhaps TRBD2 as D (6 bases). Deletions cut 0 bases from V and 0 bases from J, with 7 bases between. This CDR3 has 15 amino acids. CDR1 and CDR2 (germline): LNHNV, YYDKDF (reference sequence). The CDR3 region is CATSREGGSTDTQYF. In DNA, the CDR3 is TGTGCCACCAGCAGAGAGGGGGGAAGCACAGATACGCAGTATTTT. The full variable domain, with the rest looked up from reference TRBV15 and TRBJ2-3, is DAMVIQNPRYQVTQFGKPVTLSCSQTLNHNVMYWYQQKSSQAPKLLFHYYDKDFNNEADTPDNFQSRRPNTSFCFLDIRSPGLGDTAMYLCATSREGGSTDTQYFGPGTRLTVL.

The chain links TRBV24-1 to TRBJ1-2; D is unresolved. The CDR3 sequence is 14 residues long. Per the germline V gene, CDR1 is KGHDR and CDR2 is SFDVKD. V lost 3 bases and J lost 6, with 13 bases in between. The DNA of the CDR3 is TGTGCCACCAGTGATATTGTTTTACGACATGGCTACACCTTC. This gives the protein CATSDIVLRHGYTF.

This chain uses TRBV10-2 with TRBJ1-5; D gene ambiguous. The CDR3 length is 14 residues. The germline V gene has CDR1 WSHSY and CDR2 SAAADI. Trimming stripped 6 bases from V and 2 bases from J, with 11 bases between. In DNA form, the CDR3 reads TGCGCCAGCAGAGGAGACGGGCGCAATCAGCCCCAGCATTTT. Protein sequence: CASRGDGRNQPQHF.

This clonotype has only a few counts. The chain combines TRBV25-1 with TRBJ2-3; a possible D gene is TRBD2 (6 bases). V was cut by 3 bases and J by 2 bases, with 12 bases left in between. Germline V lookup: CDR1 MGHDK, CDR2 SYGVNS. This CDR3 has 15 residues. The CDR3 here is CASSDSGGITDTQYF. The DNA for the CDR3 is TGTGCCAGCAGTGACAGTGGAGGGATCACAGATACGCAGTATTTT.

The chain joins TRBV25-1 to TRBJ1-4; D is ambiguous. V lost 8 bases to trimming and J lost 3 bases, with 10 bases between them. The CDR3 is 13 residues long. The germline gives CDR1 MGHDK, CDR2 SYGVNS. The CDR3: CASVSPANEKLFF. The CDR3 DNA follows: TGTGCCAGCGTGAGCCCGGCTAATGAAAAACTGTTTTTT.

The CDR3 protein is CASSPWGTGRNTIYF. The CDR3 coding sequence is TGTGCCAGCAGCCCCTGGGGGACAGGACGAAACACCATATATTTT. The chain carries TRBV7-9 and TRBJ1-3; TRBD1 matches 8 bases. The CDR3 sequence is 15 residues long. J gave up 5 bases and V 5 bases, and 8 bases lay outside the gene matches. CDR1 and CDR2 (germline): SEHNR, FQNEAQ (reference sequence). Full variable domain (remainder filled in from reference TRBV7-9 and TRBJ1-3): DTGVSQNPRHKITKRGQNVTFRCDPISEHNRLYWYRQTLGQGPEFLTYFQNEAQLEKSRLLSDRFSAERPKGSFSTLEIQRTEQGDSAMYLCASSPWGTGRNTIYFGEGSWLTVV.

The CDR3, as DNA: TGTGCCAGCAGCAGCGGAGGAAGTTGGGAGACCCAGTACTTC. Translating gives CASSSGGSWETQYF. The gene calls are TRBV7-9 and TRBJ2-5; a weak D match, TRBD2 (5 bases). The germline gives CDR1 SEHNR, CDR2 FQNEAQ (reference sequence). The ends were cut back, 5 bases at V and 5 bases at J, with 15 bases in the middle. The CDR3 covers 14 residues.

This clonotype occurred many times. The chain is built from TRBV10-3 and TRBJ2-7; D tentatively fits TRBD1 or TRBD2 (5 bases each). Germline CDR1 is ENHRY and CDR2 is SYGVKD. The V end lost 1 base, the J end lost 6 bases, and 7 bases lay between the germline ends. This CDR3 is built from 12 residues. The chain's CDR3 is CAISEWGSEQYF. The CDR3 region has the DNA TGTGCCATCAGTGAGTGGGGGAGCGAGCAGTACTTC.

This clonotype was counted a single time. The CDR3 coding sequence is TGCAGTGCCCCAGGGGGCGGTAGCTATGGCTACACCTTC. Encoded protein: CSAPGGGSYGYTF. The chain is built from TRBV20-1 and TRBJ1-2; TRBD1 matches at 8 bases. Germline-derived CDR1 and CDR2 are DFQATT and SNEGSKA (reference sequence). V dropped 6 bases and J dropped 4; count of bases not matched to a gene: 7. The CDR3 spans 13 residues.